Listed below are T cell receptor beta chains from one sample, sequenced in a study of cytomegalovirus exposure and HLA in healthy donors. Clones were sequenced by immunoSEQ multiplex PCR, and TCRdb holds only the in-frame ones, with some missing. The repertoire includes approximately 160,000 clones, 77% of them detected once, and less than 1.5% sits in the top ten. The sample taken for sequencing was PBMCs. These receptors all come from a woman in her twenties or thirties in good health and CMV-seropositive. The CDR3 runs from the conserved cysteine through the conserved F or W. Size is omitted from some rows. Given values are once, few, many or a class for expanded clones.

>TRBV6-1|12|few|TRBJ2-7
CASSGATYEQYF
>TRBV7-2|12|NA|TRBJ2-7
CASSSSLGEQYF
>TRBV4-1|16|NA|TRBJ2-5
CASSQEGTKFQETQYF
>TRBV7-3|15|NA|TRBJ1-1
CASSWLDRANTEAFF
>TRBV4-1|19|NA|TRBJ2-7
CASSQFQAGTKYGSYEQYF
>TRBV4-3|12|NA|TRBJ1-1
CASSQWRGRAFF
>TRBV5-5|15|NA|TRBJ1-5
CASSFKEGLNQPQHF
>TRBV30|13|once|TRBJ2-7
CAWSGLFGYEQYF
>TRBV10-1|17|few|TRBJ1-1
CASSERGGLGRNTEAFF
>TRBV28|14|NA|TRBJ1-2
CASSMFRQNYGYTF
>TRBV6-1|14|NA|TRBJ2-7
CASEVSNRLYEQYF
>TRBV28|14|few|TRBJ1-5
CASSQGGVRQPQHF
>TRBV29-1|13|once|TRBJ2-2
CSVEVLNTGELFF
>TRBV28|14|NA|TRBJ1-4
CASSYRAGNEKLFF
>TRBV10-1|13|NA|TRBJ2-7
CASSELRSYEQYF
>TRBV5-1|15|NA|TRBJ2-7
CASSLDLAGEAEQYF
>TRBV28|14|NA|TRBJ1-1
CASSLENRGTEAFF
>TRBV9|13|NA|TRBJ2-3
CASSVGTSDTQYF
>TRBV10-3|14|NA|TRBJ2-2
CAITPTGDTGELFF
>TRBV5-1|13|NA|TRBJ1-1
CASSSTANTEAFF
>TRBV2|13|NA|TRBJ2-1
CASRGGEAGGLFF
>TRBV2|13|NA|TRBJ2-5
CASSGAFQETQYF
>TRBV5-1|15|NA|TRBJ1-2
CASSPGQATNYGYTF
>TRBV28|14|few|TRBJ1-5
CATNGRGSNQPQHF
>TRBV6-5|12|NA|TRBJ2-3
CASSKTGDTQYF
>TRBV27|13|NA|TRBJ2-7
CASSLAGAYEQYF
>TRBV9|15|once|TRBJ2-5
CASSATSASVETQYF
>TRBV27|15|NA|TRBJ1-5
CASSLFRGGNQPQHF
>TRBV4-2|15|NA|TRBJ2-7
CASSPGGSGSYEQYF
>TRBV28|14|once|TRBJ2-7
CAALAGTGVYEQYF
>TRBV27|18|NA|TRBJ2-1
CASSPSPKGLALFNEQFF
>TRBV18|13|NA|TRBJ1-2
CASSPGQGSGYTF
>TRBV27|16|NA|TRBJ2-2
CASSRPGTGDTGELFF
>TRBV2|16|NA|TRBJ2-1
CATSGRVRSSYNEQFF
>TRBV7-9|15|NA|TRBJ2-7
CASSSRASGSYEQYF
>TRBV5-1|16|NA|TRBJ2-5
CASSNGLAGGQETQYF
>TRBV10-1|16|few|TRBJ2-7
CASNPSQSRVSYEQYF
>TRBV2|16|few|TRBJ2-1
CASRKSWGLAGNEQFF
>TRBV5-1|16|NA|TRBJ1-2
CASSLGWAGVNYGYTF
>TRBV7-2|15|NA|TRBJ2-5
CASSLEIREGKTQYF
>TRBV7-6|14|once|TRBJ2-5
CASSMTGHQETQYF
>TRBV19|15|once|TRBJ2-1
CASSGQGAGLEEQFF
>TRBV18|20|NA|TRBJ2-6
CASSPPNKGNFISGANVLTF
>TRBV9|13|few|TRBJ2-1
CASSSLTYNEQFF
>TRBV28|15|NA|TRBJ2-2
CASSWRSSNTGELFF
>TRBV28|13|NA|TRBJ2-7
CASLTSGYYEQYF
>TRBV30|13|NA|TRBJ1-2
CALSPGSHYGYTF
>TRBV5-1|15|NA|TRBJ2-1
CASSPLAGTYNEQFF
>TRBV20-1|11|NA|TRBJ2-7
CSVQAGYEQYF
>TRBV7-2|16|NA|TRBJ2-7
CASSSPGLPSSYEQYF
>TRBV11-2|16|NA|TRBJ1-1
CASSLASGQVHTEAFF
>TRBV30|11|NA|TRBJ1-2
CACEANYGYTF
>TRBV27|18|NA|TRBJ2-1
CASSFGLAGASSYNEQFF
>TRBV7-2|18|NA|TRBJ2-2
CASSLKAPERGNTGELFF
>TRBV7-2|15|NA|TRBJ2-1
CASSLAASGHNEQFF